This T cell receptor beta chain was retrieved from a study of fetal regulatory T cell absence and autoimmunity. Points from the study as a whole: Oligoclonal TCR enrichment in pancreas over cord blood reached over 90-fold for some clones. Cord blood and pancreas showed broadly similar TRB gene family usage.

CDR1 is SGHTA and CDR2 is FQGNSA in the germline V gene. Trimming cost V 0 bases and J 1 base, with 4 bases left between them. The CDR3 covers 13 residues. Some clones are missing from TCRdb's copy, which holds only in-frame ones; the method was immunoSEQ multiplex PCR. The data show about 50,000 clones, about 79% seen once. With respect to this clone: Its antigen is not identified.

Sequenced sample: cord blood. J is TRBJ2-7 and V is TRBV7-2; D unclear. The source of this sequence is a newborn boy with IPEX syndrome. CDR3 DNA sequence: TGTGCCAGCAGCTTAGCGAGATCCTACGAGCAGTACTTC. This sequence encodes CASSLARSYEQYF.